This TCR beta chain was profiled in a study of post-analysis software for immune sequencing data. Findings of the study overall: The F measure placed samples prepared in the same batch into strongly shared clusters. Compared against controls, patients with multiple sclerosis displayed significantly lower normalized Chao1 diversity. A few TRBV segments (TRBV5-6, TRBV5-1 and TRBV20-1 among them) occurred more frequently in patients than in controls.

Prepared libraries of TCR beta cDNA carried unique molecular identifiers. Each batch of about 0.95 to 11 million T cells produced around 460,000 cDNA molecules. TCRdb fed the PCR reads into MiXCR, producing one record per CDR3 protein. The sample includes approximately 350,000 distinct CDR3 sequences, about a third of them seen just once. This clonotype was counted between two and nine times. Its antigen is currently unknown. Trimming removed 1 base from V and 5 bases from J, with 11 bases in between. CDR1 SGHVS and CDR2 FQNEAQ come from the germline V gene. The CDR3 length is 14 residues. Sequenced input: blood. The receptor comes from a girl aged 10 to 17 with multiple sclerosis. The chain is built from TRBV7-8 and TRBJ2-5, with D possibly TRBD2 on 5 matching bases. Written as DNA, the CDR3 is TGTGCCAGCAGCTTAGTCGGGATAAGGGAGACCCAGTACTTC. It translates to CASSLVGIRETQYF.